This TCR beta chain appears in the sequencing data of a study of CD8 T cells in ankylosing spondylitis. Study-wide results and caveats: Disease-linked clones bore a CD8+ phenotype, appearing relatively rarely in peripheral blood. A TCR beta motif of about 8 highly homologous variants seemed to mark ankylosing spondylitis blood. Reportedly, significant enrichment of disease-linked clones occurred in matched ankylosing spondylitis synovial fluid.

CDR3 size: 15 residues. Trimming took off 1 base at V and 0 bases at J, with 9 bases between the two ends. Germline V gene lookup returns CDR1 SGHRS and CDR2 YFSETQ. The authors made TCR beta libraries by quantitative 5'-RACE with molecular barcodes. TCRdb re-analysed the 5' RACE reads in MiXCR, keeping a single row per CDR3 protein. The sample contains approximately 520,000 distinct CDR3 sequences, about 5.7% of which appear only once. This clonotype was found many times. Its specificity is unknown. The chain links TRBV5-1 to TRBJ2-3; D possibly uses TRBD1 or TRBD2 (5 bases each). Sequencing used blood, either unsorted or a sorted T cell fraction (not recorded which). The TCR was taken from a male donor with ankylosing spondylitis. CDR3 nucleotide sequence: TGCGCCAGCAGCTTGTGGGGACGTAGCACAGATACGCAGTATTTT. Its protein is CASSLWGRSTDTQYF.